These T cell receptor beta chains were read from a single sample in a study of shared clonotypes between healthy human individuals. Assay used: immunoSEQ multiplex PCR; TCRdb lists only in-frame clones, some missing. The repertoire holds approximately 330,000 clones, with over 70% as singletons. Sequenced material: memory CD4+ T cells sorted from blood. Every receptor here comes from a young man in good health. The CDR3 runs from the conserved cysteine through the conserved F or W. The D gene is left open where the match is weak. Clone sizes are given selectively: once, few, many, or a class where the clone is expanded.

NA | NA | TRBJ2-1 | TRBV7-9 | CASSWGQSTGNEQFF | TGTGCCAGCAGTTGGGGGCAATCTACGGGAAATGAGCAGTTCTTC
NA | NA | TRBJ2-1 | TRBV18 | CASSPPSGKADGEQFF | TGTGCCAGCTCACCACCGTCTGGGAAAGCCGATGGGGAGCAGTTCTTC
few | NA | TRBJ2-1 | TRBV15 | CATSLRTGFDNYNEQFF | TGTGCCACCAGCTTAAGGACTGGCTTCGATAACTACAATGAGCAGTTCTTC
NA | NA | TRBJ2-7 | TRBV9 | CASSAGLNSYEQYF | TGTGCCAGCAGCGCCGGACTAAACTCCTACGAGCAGTACTTC
NA | TRBD1 | TRBJ1-1 | TRBV6-1 | CASRITGGTEAFF | TGTGCCAGCAGGATCACAGGGGGCACTGAAGCTTTCTTT
NA | NA | TRBJ1-2 | TRBV14 | CASSQTDTYGYTF | TGTGCCAGCAGCCAGACAGATACCTATGGCTACACCTTC
NA | TRBD2 | TRBJ2-2 | TRBV2 | CASSAGGLSTGELFF | TGTGCCAGCAGTGCGGGGGGTTTGAGCACCGGGGAGCTGTTTTTT
NA | NA | TRBJ2-3 | TRBV10-3 | CAISESTQGGTDTQYF | TGTGCCATCAGTGAGTCGACTCAGGGGGGTACAGATACGCAGTATTTT
NA | TRBD2 | TRBJ2-7 | TRBV11-2 | CASSRTSGNPYEQYF | TGTGCCAGCAGCCGGACTAGCGGGAACCCCTACGAGCAGTACTTC
NA | NA | TRBJ1-2 | TRBV2 | CASRDNPSTARGYTF | TGTGCCAGCAGAGATAATCCGTCGACCGCGCGCGGCTACACCTTC
NA | TRBD1 | TRBJ2-1 | TRBV7-2 | CASSFRTGDNEQFF | TGTGCCAGCAGCTTCAGGACAGGGGACAATGAGCAGTTCTTC
NA | NA | TRBJ2-5 | TRBV29-1 | CSVEGSGGEETQYF | TGCAGCGTTGAAGGGTCAGGAGGGGAAGAGACCCAGTACTTC
NA | NA | TRBJ2-7 | TRBV10-2 | CASRPTGGSVEQYF | TGCGCCAGCAGACCCACGGGGGGCAGCGTCGAGCAGTACTTC
NA | TRBD2 | TRBJ2-5 | TRBV2 | CASRQGGETQYF | TGTGCCAGCCGGCAGGGAGGGGAGACCCAGTACTTC
NA | TRBD2 | TRBJ2-3 | TRBV6-1 | CASSERLAGDDTQYF | TGTGCCAGCAGTGAAAGGCTAGCGGGAGATGATACGCAGTATTTT
few | NA | TRBJ2-7 | TRBV12-5 | CASGLDLPGVSYTYEQYF | TGTGCTAGTGGTTTGGACCTTCCAGGGGTGTCTTACACCTACGAGCAGTACTTC
NA | NA | TRBJ2-5 | TRBV27 | CASRRGQETQYF | TGTGCCAGCAGGAGGGGACAAGAGACCCAGTACTTC
NA | NA | TRBJ2-5 | TRBV7-7 | CASSLGAGRTQETQYF | TGTGCCAGCAGCTTAGGCGCCGGGAGAACACAAGAGACCCAGTACTTC
NA | NA | TRBJ1-3 | TRBV20-1 | CSASIGNTIYF | TGCAGTGCTAGTATTGGAAACACCATATATTTT
NA | NA | TRBJ2-7 | TRBV25-1 | CASRPTGAPYEQYF | TGTGCCAGCAGACCGACAGGAGCTCCCTACGAGCAGTACTTC
NA | TRBD1 | TRBJ2-7 | TRBV19 | CASTLSTGGAYEQYF | TGTGCCAGTACCTTGTCGACAGGGGGCGCGTATGAGCAGTACTTC
NA | NA | TRBJ1-2 | TRBV27 | CASSFSRATGMAGVLIGYTF | TGTGCCAGCAGTTTTTCCAGGGCGACCGGTATGGCAGGGGTTCTGATTGGCTACACCTTC
NA | TRBD1 | TRBJ2-4 | TRBV14 | CASSNSDRALGNIQYF | TGTGCCAGCAGCAACTCGGACAGGGCGTTGGGGAACATTCAGTACTTC
few | NA | TRBJ2-7 | TRBV5-4 | CASSPEPGDYEQYF | TGTGCCAGCAGCCCCGAACCAGGGGACTACGAGCAGTACTTC
once | NA | TRBJ1-3 | TRBV28 | CASSFGVGSGNTIYF | TGTGCCAGCAGTTTCGGTGTAGGATCTGGAAACACCATATATTTT
NA | NA | TRBJ1-5 | TRBV6-6 | CASSMEPLDYQPQHF | TGTGCCAGCAGTATGGAGCCTTTGGACTATCAGCCCCAGCATTTT
NA | TRBD1 | TRBJ2-1 | TRBV5-6 | CASSFRDRSYNEQFF | TGTGCCAGCAGCTTCCGGGACAGGTCCTACAATGAGCAGTTCTTC
NA | NA | TRBJ2-5 | TRBV19 | CASSNTGLQETQYF | TGTGCCAGTAGCAATACAGGTCTCCAAGAGACCCAGTACTTC
NA | NA | TRBJ2-7 | TRBV5-1 | CASRDKSYEQYF | TGCGCCAGCAGGGACAAATCCTACGAGCAGTACTTC
once | TRBD1 | TRBJ2-7 | TRBV30 | CAWTQGTTYEQYF | TGTGCCTGGACACAGGGGACCACCTACGAGCAGTACTTC
once | NA | TRBJ2-3 | TRBV5-1 | CASSRVLSNSGTDTQYF | TGCGCCAGCAGTCGCGTACTCTCAAACTCGGGCACAGATACGCAGTATTTT
once | NA | TRBJ2-1 | TRBV6-1 | CASNNQQFF | TGTGCCAGCAACAATCAACAGTTCTTC
NA | NA | TRBJ1-5 | TRBV6-1 | CASSEPPGDNQPQHF | TGTGCCAGCAGTGAACCCCCGGGAGACAATCAGCCCCAGCATTTT
few | TRBD2 | TRBJ2-7 | TRBV4-2 | CASSQGGRVSYEQYF | TGTGCCAGCAGCCAAGGCGGGAGAGTCTCCTACGAGCAGTACTTC
NA | TRBD2 | TRBJ2-2 | TRBV27 | CASSYQVRAGVRVGELFF | TGTGCCAGCAGTTATCAGGTCCGAGCGGGAGTCCGGGTCGGGGAGCTGTTTTTT
NA | TRBD1 | TRBJ1-5 | TRBV28 | CASRSGTGGAISNQPQHF | TGTGCCAGCAGATCCGGGACAGGGGGCGCGATTAGCAATCAGCCCCAGCATTTT
NA | NA | TRBJ2-1 | TRBV9 | CASSVDGGSAKANEQFF | TGTGCCAGCAGCGTAGATGGAGGATCGGCCAAAGCTAATGAGCAGTTCTTC
NA | NA | TRBJ2-1 | TRBV18 | CASSPASYGEQFF | TGTGCCAGCTCACCAGCCAGTTACGGTGAGCAGTTCTTC
NA | TRBD1 | TRBJ2-1 | TRBV11-2 | CASSLERDRGPYNEQFF | TGTGCCAGCAGCTTAGAGAGGGACAGGGGGCCCTACAATGAGCAGTTCTTC
NA | TRBD1 | TRBJ1-5 | TRBV15 | CATSVTGGRRPQHF | TGTGCCACCAGCGTCACAGGGGGCCGTCGGCCCCAGCATTTT